A selection of T cell receptor beta chains follows, all from one sample in a study of post-analysis software for immune sequencing data. TCRdb reanalysed the PCR reads using MiXCR and keeps one entry per CDR3 protein. The sample has some 450,000 distinct CDR3 sequences, roughly 45% seen once. Source material: blood. Receptors originate from a girl under 18 with multiple sclerosis. CDR3s include the opening cysteine and the closing phenylalanine or tryptophan. A D gene is named only where the DNA matches it firmly. Part of the rows lack a size; the others show once, few, many or a class for expanded clones.

v_gene	j_gene	abundance	d_gene	CDR3aa	CDR3nt
TRBV28	TRBJ2-7	.	TRBD2	CASSGRGRTLAGGSYEQYF	TGTGCCAGCAGTGGCAGGGGGCGAACACTAGCGGGAGGTTCCTACGAGCAGTACTTC
TRBV6-5	TRBJ2-7	.	.	CASSYAQLTYEQYF	TGTGCCAGCAGTTACGCGCAGCTTACCTACGAGCAGTACTTC
TRBV20-1	TRBJ1-1	few	.	CSARDHGGGFTEAFF	TGCAGTGCTAGAGATCATGGCGGGGGTTTCACTGAAGCTTTCTTT
TRBV5-1	TRBJ2-3	.	.	CASSLTPTGDTQYF	TGCGCCAGCAGCTTGACCCCCACGGGAGATACGCAGTATTTT
TRBV6-5	TRBJ1-6	.	.	CASSIRAGFIPPHF	TGTGCCAGCAGTATCAGGGCTGGATTCATACCCCCCCACTTT
TRBV29-1	TRBJ2-7	.	TRBD2	CSVTVGGRATEQYF	TGCAGCGTCACTGTGGGGGGGAGGGCAACCGAGCAGTACTTC
TRBV4-1	TRBJ2-7	.	.	CASSQDPAGPYEQYF	TGCGCCAGCAGCCAAGACCCGGCGGGACCATACGAGCAGTACTTC
TRBV5-6	TRBJ2-3	.	.	CASSFLPSTDTQYF	TGTGCCAGCAGCTTTTTACCTAGCACAGATACGCAGTATTTT
TRBV2	TRBJ1-2	few	TRBD1	CASRDRDLLGYGYTF	TGTGCCAGCAGGGACAGGGATCTACTAGGCTATGGCTACACCTTC
TRBV20-1	TRBJ2-1	.	TRBD2	CSARVLAGEGNEQFF	TGCAGTGCTAGAGTGCTAGCGGGAGAGGGCAATGAGCAGTTCTTC
TRBV12-3/TRBV12-4	TRBJ1-1	.	.	CASSPNRVEAFF	TGTGCCAGCAGTCCTAACAGGGTTGAAGCTTTCTTT